These 28 T cell receptor beta chains originate from one sample sequenced in a study of shared clonotypes between healthy human individuals (TCRdb year 2020). The receptor library was made with the immunoSEQ multiplex PCR assay. Drawn from immuneACCESS, this table holds only the in-frame rearrangements with V and J called that TCRdb kept. Clones are partly lost; checked studies trace under half to an unresolved V gene and leave the rest unexplained. This sample holds fewer than 2.5 million clones; roughly 93% were observed only once. Approximately 0.35% of the sample belongs to the ten largest clones. Sequenced material: naive CD4+ T cells from PBMCs. What the cell subset or site label conveys for this sample: CD45RA+ positively selected. Receptors were obtained from a man between 18 and 35 years old in good health. Some clones in this sample may be carry-over from other donors' samples.

The chain joins TRBV29-1 to TRBJ2-1; TRBD2 aligns across 9 bases. The CDR3 is made up of 15 amino acids. With 0 bases clipped from V and 9 bases from J, the junction kept 9 bases outside the gene matches. From germline, CDR1 is SQVTM and CDR2 ANQGSEA. The CDR3: CSVEDRKREAAEQFF. As DNA, the CDR3 is TGCAGCGTTGAAGATCGTAAGCGGGAGGCGGCTGAGCAGTTCTTC.

About this clone: An end of the junction differs from the germline gene, which may be a read error. The identical CDR3 is also encoded by other nucleotide sequences in the sample. The chain recombines TRBV11-2 with TRBJ2-3, with 7 bases lining up with TRBD1. Germline CDR1 is SGHAT and CDR2 is FQNNGV. The CDR3 is made up of 13 amino acids. The CDR3 sequence: CASSLAGTVTQYF. DNA for the CDR3: TGTGCCAGCAGCTTAGCCGGGACAGTTACGCAGTATTTT.

The V call is TRBV6-1, the J call TRBJ2-3, with TRBD2 as a possible D gene (6 bases). V gave up 3 bases and J gave up 5 bases, with 18 bases separating them. This CDR3 spans 16 amino acids. Germline lookup yields CDR1 MNHNS and CDR2 SASEGT. CDR3: CASSEPVGRKGDTQYF. DNA for the CDR3: TGTGCCAGCAGTGAGCCGGTTGGGAGGAAAGGAGATACGCAGTATTTT.

A remark on this clone: This CDR3 is also generated by other DNA sequences in the sample. V usage is TRBV27 and J usage is TRBJ1-5; 9 bases are a match to TRBD1. The CDR3 is 14 amino acids. Looked up from germline, CDR1 is MNHEY and CDR2 is SMNVEV (reference sequence). V lost 3 bases to trimming and J lost 7 bases; unmatched junction nucleotides: 4. As DNA, the CDR3 is TGTGCCAGCAGTTTCCGGGACAGGGAACAGCCCCAGCATTTT. Its protein product is CASSFRDREQPQHF.

The chain joins TRBV29-1 to TRBJ1-2; no definite D call. The germline V gene encodes CDR1 SQVTM and CDR2 ANQGSEA. This CDR3 has 14 amino acids. Trimming cost V 4 bases and J 3 bases, with 15 bases left between them. The CDR3 region has the DNA TGCAGCGTTGTGCCGGATTGGGGAGACTATGGCTACACCTTC. Translation: CSVVPDWGDYGYTF. Using reference TRBV29-1 and TRBJ1-2 for the parts outside the CDR3, the full variable domain is SAVISQKPSRDICQRGTSLTIQCQVDSQVTMMFWYRQQPGQSLTLIATANQGSEATYESGFVIDKFPISRPNLTFSTLTVSNMSPEDSSIYLCSVVPDWGDYGYTFGSGTRLTVV.

The chain's CDR3 is CSVGGASETETHTSSGNTIYF. The CDR3 DNA follows: TGCAGCGTTGGAGGGGCGTCCGAAACCGAAACCCATACGAGCTCTGGAAACACCATATATTTT. This sequence joins TRBV29-1 and TRBJ1-3; weak D call: TRBD1 (5 bases). V dropped 4 bases and J dropped 0 bases, with 31 bases sitting between them. CDR3 length: 21 residues. Germline V gene data show CDR1 as SQVTM and CDR2 as ANQGSEA.

This chain joins TRBV28 and TRBJ2-7; D is ambiguous. The CDR3 length is 13 residues. Germline CDR1 reads MDHEN; CDR2 reads SYDVKM. Deletions cut 4 bases from V and 5 bases from J, with 12 bases between. For the CDR3, the DNA is TGTGCCAGCAGTTACCCCACTCTCCACGAGCAGTACTTC. It translates to CASSYPTLHEQYF.

The chain couples TRBV7-9 to TRBJ2-3; no clear D gene. The CDR3 runs 15 residues. The V end lost 1 base, the J end lost 2 bases, and 10 bases lay between the germline ends. Germline CDR1 is SEHNR and CDR2 is FQNEAQ (reference sequence). CDR3 sequence (DNA): TGTGCCAGCAGCTTAGGCGTCGCGCTCACAGATACGCAGTATTTT. Residues: CASSLGVALTDTQYF.

The rearrangement joins TRBV18 to TRBJ2-1; D may correspond to TRBD1 or TRBD2 (5 bases each). In germline, CDR1 is KGHSH, CDR2 LQKENI. This CDR3 region has 18 residues. V lost 3 bases, J lost 0 bases, and 18 bases lay in between. CDR3 in amino acids: CASSPPGGSQSSYNEQFF. The CDR3 DNA sequence: TGTGCCAGCTCACCCCCTGGGGGTAGTCAGAGCTCCTACAATGAGCAGTTCTTC.

In its sample, this clone was seen once. The chain is built from TRBV9 and TRBJ1-4; 9 bases align to TRBD1. Germline trimming cut 2 bases from V and 3 bases from J; bases unmatched to any gene: 5. Germline V gene sequence: CDR1 SGDLS, CDR2 YYNGEE. This CDR3 is 16 amino acids long. The chain's CDR3 is CASSVSWDRANEKLFF. The CDR3 DNA sequence: TGTGCCAGCAGCGTTTCCTGGGACAGGGCTAATGAAAAACTGTTTTTT.

The rearrangement joins TRBV6-1 to TRBJ2-7; 11 bases are shared with TRBD2. The CDR3 totals 16 residues. V was pared by 4 bases and J by 0 bases, with 5 bases of the junction left unmatched. Germline values: CDR1 MNHNS, CDR2 SASEGT. The CDR3 sequence is CASSGGLAGGSYEQYF. CDR3 DNA: TGTGCCAGCAGTGGCGGTCTAGCGGGAGGCTCCTACGAGCAGTACTTC.

The V and J genes are TRBV28 and TRBJ2-7, with 10 bases aligning to TRBD1. The CDR3 totals 17 residues. V was pared by 1 base and J by 5 bases, with 11 bases of the junction left unmatched. Germline assignment: CDR1 MDHEN and CDR2 SYDVKM. The CDR3 DNA reads as TGTGCCAGCAGTTTATCTCGGTGGGGACAGGGGTTCCACGAGCAGTACTTC. Encoded protein: CASSLSRWGQGFHEQYF. Full variable domain (missing parts from reference TRBV28 and TRBJ2-7): DVKVTQSSRYLVKRTGEKVFLECVQDMDHENMFWYRQDPGLGLRLIYFSYDVKMKEKGDIPEGYSVSREKKERFSLILESASTNQTSMYLCASSLSRWGQGFHEQYFGPGTRLTVT.

The chain links TRBV27 to TRBJ2-1; D is possibly TRBD1 or TRBD2 (5 bases each). CDR1 is MNHEY and CDR2 is SMNVEV in the germline V gene (reference sequence). V lost 7 bases and J lost 9, with 13 bases in between. This CDR3 spans 12 amino acids. This CDR3 reads CASTLAGGEQFF. The CDR3 DNA is TGTGCCAGCACCTTAGCTGGGGGTGAGCAGTTCTTC.

J is TRBJ1-2 and V is TRBV27, with D possibly TRBD1 on 6 matching bases. Trimming removed 8 bases at V and 2 bases at J, with 12 bases between. Per the germline V gene, CDR1 is MNHEY and CDR2 is SMNVEV (reference sequence). CDR3 length equals 13 residues. CDR3 nucleotides: TGTGCCAGCGGGAACAGGGCCAACTATGGCTACACCTTC. Amino acid sequence: CASGNRANYGYTF.

The gene calls are TRBV6-1 and TRBJ2-1; perhaps TRBD2 as D (5 bases). Germline assignment: CDR1 MNHNS and CDR2 SASEGT. CDR3 length: 13 residues. V lost 8 bases to trimming and J lost 6 bases, with 14 bases between them. The chain's CDR3 is CASRGLQLNEQFF. The CDR3, as DNA: TGTGCCAGCCGAGGACTGCAGCTCAATGAGCAGTTCTTC.

As to this clone: At the DNA level, this CDR3 is encoded by other sequences in the same sample as well. The gene calls are TRBV28 and TRBJ1-2; TRBD1 matches at 9 bases. V was clipped by 5 bases and J by 2 bases; unmatched bases: 3. The CDR3 is 14 amino acids. From germline, CDR1 is MDHEN and CDR2 SYDVKM. The CDR3 spells CASSPGQGNYGYTF. DNA for the CDR3: TGTGCCAGCAGTCCGGGACAGGGAAACTATGGCTACACCTTC.

V usage is TRBV5-1 and J usage is TRBJ2-7; 7 bases align to TRBD2. Germline lookup yields CDR1 SGHRS and CDR2 YFSETQ. With V trimmed by 4 bases and J by 6 bases, 16 bases remained unmatched. The CDR3 is 16 residues long. CDR3 in amino acids: CASSAGPTSSRGEQYF. In DNA, the CDR3 is TGCGCCAGCAGCGCAGGACCGACTAGCTCTCGGGGCGAGCAGTACTTC.

V usage is TRBV2 and J usage is TRBJ2-1, with TRBD2 matching 7 bases. Trimming removed 3 bases from V and 5 bases from J; junction bases left unmatched: 4. Germline V gives CDR1 SNHLY, CDR2 FYNNEI. This CDR3 has 14 residues. The CDR3 DNA sequence: TGTGCCAGCAGTGATGGGAGGGCGGACAATGAGCAGTTCTTC. As protein: CASSDGRADNEQFF.

CDR3: CASAPDRETDTQYF. CDR3 nucleotides: TGTGCTAGTGCCCCGGACAGGGAGACAGATACGCAGTATTTT. The genes are TRBV12-5 and TRBJ2-3, with 8 bases matching TRBD1. CDR1 is LGHNT and CDR2 is FRNRAP in the germline V gene. The CDR3 contains 14 residues. V lost 7 bases, J lost 3 bases, and 6 bases stayed unmatched.

This chain links TRBV28 with TRBJ2-7, with D possibly being TRBD1 or TRBD2 (5 bases each). V was trimmed by 6 bases and J by 6 bases, leaving 24 bases between them. The CDR3 runs 16 residues. Per the germline V gene, CDR1 is MDHEN and CDR2 is SYDVKM. The CDR3 bases are TGTGCCAGCAGCACGACCGGGACGGGGAAGATCAGCGAGCAGTACTTC. Its protein is CASSTTGTGKISEQYF.

On this clone itself: This same CDR3 is encoded by further DNA sequences in the sample. The gene calls are TRBV9 and TRBJ2-5, with D possibly TRBD1 on 5 matching bases. In germline, CDR1 is SGDLS, CDR2 YYNGEE. CDR3 length equals 13 residues. With 2 bases removed from V and 1 base from J, the gap between germline ends came to 6 bases. CDR3 DNA: TGTGCCAGCAGCGTGGACACCCAAGAGACCCAGTACTTC. Amino acids: CASSVDTQETQYF.

The V gene is TRBV11-1, the J gene TRBJ2-7; TRBD1 matches at 7 bases. From germline, CDR1 is SGHAT and CDR2 FQDESV (reference sequence). V lost 1 base, J lost 5 bases, and 5 bases stayed unmatched. The length of the CDR3 is 14 residues. DNA of the CDR3: TGTGCCAGCAGCTTAGGGTACAGGGGCCACGAGCAGTACTTC. Translation: CASSLGYRGHEQYF.

The V gene is TRBV6-1, the J gene TRBJ2-2; a weak D match, TRBD2 (5 bases). Germline V gene lookup returns CDR1 MNHNS and CDR2 SASEGT. The CDR3 runs to 15 residues. V lost 1 base to trimming and J lost 6 bases, with 12 bases between them. The CDR3 sequence is CASSEGGIPPGELFF. The DNA of the CDR3 is TGTGCCAGCAGTGAAGGAGGGATCCCGCCCGGGGAGCTGTTTTTT.

The rearrangement joins TRBV7-3 to TRBJ1-2; D remains unclear. CDR3 length: 13 amino acids. Trimming removed 1 base from V and 6 bases from J, with 9 bases in between. The germline gives CDR1 SGHTA, CDR2 FQGTGA. CDR3 DNA sequence: TGTGCCAGCAGCTTAATTTCGGGAGATGGCTACACCTTC. This encodes CASSLISGDGYTF.

The CDR3 DNA reads as TGTGCCAGCTCACCACCCACTCGGGCGGGGATCTACGAGCAGTACTTC. It translates to CASSPPTRAGIYEQYF. This chain links TRBV18 with TRBJ2-7, with a tentative D call TRBD2 (6 bases). Germline values: CDR1 KGHSH, CDR2 LQKENI. Trimming took 0 bases from V and 3 from J, leaving 15 bases between them. This CDR3 spans 16 amino acids.

This clone came up once. V usage is TRBV5-1 and J usage is TRBJ2-7; 9 bases line up with TRBD1. The length of the CDR3 is 14 residues. Germline V CDR1 and CDR2: SGHRS, YFSETQ. The trim removed 0 bases at V and 5 bases at J, leaving 3 bases unmatched. CDR3 in amino acids: CASSLEGQGHEQYF. The CDR3 bases are TGCGCCAGCAGCTTGGAGGGACAGGGCCACGAGCAGTACTTC.

J is TRBJ2-3 and V is TRBV4-3; the D is unclear. The CDR3 is 14 amino acids. Trimming stripped 0 bases from V and 14 bases from J, with 18 bases between. CDR1 LGHNA and CDR2 YSLEER come from the germline V gene. The CDR3 DNA is TGCGCCAGCAGCCAAGAGCACCGACAAAACCGTCCGTATTTT. Amino acids: CASSQEHRQNRPYF.

CDR3 protein: CASSLARGAENIQYF. The DNA of the CDR3 is TGTGCCAGCAGCTTAGCTAGGGGTGCGGAGAACATTCAGTACTTC. The gene calls are TRBV7-2 and TRBJ2-4; D might be TRBD1 (5 bases). The CDR3 length is 15 residues. Germline V gives CDR1 SGHTA, CDR2 FQGNSA. V was trimmed by 0 bases and J by 7 bases, leaving 13 bases between them. Based on the CDR3 plus reference TRBV7-2 and TRBJ2-4, the full variable domain is GAGVSQSPSNKVTEKGKDVELRCDPISGHTALYWYRQSLGQGLEFLIYFQGNSAPDKSGLPSDRFSAERTGGSVSTLTIQRTQQEDSAVYLCASSLARGAENIQYFGAGTRLSVL.